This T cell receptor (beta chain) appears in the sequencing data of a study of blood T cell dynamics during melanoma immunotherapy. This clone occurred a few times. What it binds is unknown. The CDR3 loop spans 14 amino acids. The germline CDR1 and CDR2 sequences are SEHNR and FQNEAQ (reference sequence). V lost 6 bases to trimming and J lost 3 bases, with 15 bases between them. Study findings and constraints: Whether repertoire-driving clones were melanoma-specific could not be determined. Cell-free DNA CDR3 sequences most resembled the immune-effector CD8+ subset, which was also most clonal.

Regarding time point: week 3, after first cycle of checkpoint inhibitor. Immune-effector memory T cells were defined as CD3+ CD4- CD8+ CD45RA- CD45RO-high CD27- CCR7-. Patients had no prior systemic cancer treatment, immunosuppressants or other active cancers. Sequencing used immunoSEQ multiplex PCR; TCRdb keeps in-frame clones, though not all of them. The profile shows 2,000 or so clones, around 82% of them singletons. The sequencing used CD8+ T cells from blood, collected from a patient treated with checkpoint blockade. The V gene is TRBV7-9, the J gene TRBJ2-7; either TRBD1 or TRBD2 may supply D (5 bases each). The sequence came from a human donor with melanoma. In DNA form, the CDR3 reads TGTGCCAGCAGTTCGGGGCTGACACGCTACGAGCAGTACTTC. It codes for CASSSGLTRYEQYF.